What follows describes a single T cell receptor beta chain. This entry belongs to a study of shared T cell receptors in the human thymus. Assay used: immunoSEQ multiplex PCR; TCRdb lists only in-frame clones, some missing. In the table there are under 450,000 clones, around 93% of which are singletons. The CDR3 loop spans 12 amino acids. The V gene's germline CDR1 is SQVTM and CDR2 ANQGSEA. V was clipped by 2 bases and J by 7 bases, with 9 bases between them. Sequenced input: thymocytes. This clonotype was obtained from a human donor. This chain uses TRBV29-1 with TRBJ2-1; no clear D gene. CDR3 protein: CSVESARNEQFF. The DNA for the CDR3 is TGCAGCGTTGAATCGGCGAGGAATGAGCAGTTCTTC.